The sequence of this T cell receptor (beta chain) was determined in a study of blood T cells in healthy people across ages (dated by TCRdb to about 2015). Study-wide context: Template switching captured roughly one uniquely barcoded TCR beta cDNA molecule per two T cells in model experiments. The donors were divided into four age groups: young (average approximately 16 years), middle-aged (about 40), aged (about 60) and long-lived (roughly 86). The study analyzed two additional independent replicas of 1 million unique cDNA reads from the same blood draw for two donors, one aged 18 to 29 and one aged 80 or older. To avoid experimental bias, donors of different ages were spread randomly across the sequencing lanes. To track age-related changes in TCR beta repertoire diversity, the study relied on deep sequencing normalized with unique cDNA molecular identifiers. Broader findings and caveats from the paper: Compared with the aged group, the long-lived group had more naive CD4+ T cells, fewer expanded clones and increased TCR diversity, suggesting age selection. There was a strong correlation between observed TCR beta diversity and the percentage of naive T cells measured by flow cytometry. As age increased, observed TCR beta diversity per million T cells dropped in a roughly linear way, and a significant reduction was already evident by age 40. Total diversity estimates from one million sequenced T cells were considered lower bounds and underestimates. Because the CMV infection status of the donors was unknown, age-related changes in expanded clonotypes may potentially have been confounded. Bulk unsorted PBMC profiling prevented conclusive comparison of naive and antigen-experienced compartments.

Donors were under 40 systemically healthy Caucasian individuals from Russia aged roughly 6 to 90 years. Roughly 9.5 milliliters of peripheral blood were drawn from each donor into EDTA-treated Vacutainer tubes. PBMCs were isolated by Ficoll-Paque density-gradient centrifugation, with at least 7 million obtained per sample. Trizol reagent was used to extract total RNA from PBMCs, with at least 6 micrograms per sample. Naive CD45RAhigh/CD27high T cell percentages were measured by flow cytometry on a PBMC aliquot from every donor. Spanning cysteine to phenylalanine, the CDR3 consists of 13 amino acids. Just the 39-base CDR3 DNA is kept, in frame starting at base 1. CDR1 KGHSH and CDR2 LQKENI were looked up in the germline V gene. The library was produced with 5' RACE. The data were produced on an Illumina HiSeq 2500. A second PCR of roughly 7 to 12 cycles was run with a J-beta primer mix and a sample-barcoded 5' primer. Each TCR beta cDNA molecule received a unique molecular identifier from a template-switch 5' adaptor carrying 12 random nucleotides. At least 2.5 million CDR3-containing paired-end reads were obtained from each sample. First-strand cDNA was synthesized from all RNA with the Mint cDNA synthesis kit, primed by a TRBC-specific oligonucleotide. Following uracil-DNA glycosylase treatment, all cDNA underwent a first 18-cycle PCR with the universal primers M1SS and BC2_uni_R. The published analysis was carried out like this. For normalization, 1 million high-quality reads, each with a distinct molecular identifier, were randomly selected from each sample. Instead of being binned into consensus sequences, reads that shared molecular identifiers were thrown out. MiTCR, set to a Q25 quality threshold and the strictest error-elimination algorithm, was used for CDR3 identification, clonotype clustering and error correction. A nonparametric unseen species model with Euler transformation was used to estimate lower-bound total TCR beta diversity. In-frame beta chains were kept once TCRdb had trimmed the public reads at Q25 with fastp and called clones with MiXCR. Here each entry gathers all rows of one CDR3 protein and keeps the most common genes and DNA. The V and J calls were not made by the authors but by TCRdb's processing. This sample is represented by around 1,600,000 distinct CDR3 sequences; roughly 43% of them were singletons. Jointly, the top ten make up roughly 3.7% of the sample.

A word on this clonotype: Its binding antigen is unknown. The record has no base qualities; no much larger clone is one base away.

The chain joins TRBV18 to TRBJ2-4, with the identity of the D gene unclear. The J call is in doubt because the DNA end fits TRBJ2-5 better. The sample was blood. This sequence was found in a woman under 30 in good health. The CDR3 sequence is CASSPAYQETQYF. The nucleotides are TGTGCCAGCTCACCTGCGTACCAAGAGACCCAGTACTTC.